This T cell receptor beta chain was identified during a study of T cell repertoires in cytomegalovirus infection. Study information: CMV infection together with matching HLA type was indicated by public TCR beta signatures.

TCRdb used MiXCR to reprocess the reads, holding one entry per CDR3 protein. Here the sample spans 450,000 to 550,000 distinct CDR3 sequences, approximately 42% being singletons. Points on this clonotype: Its antigen remains unidentified.

CDR1 LNHDA and CDR2 SQIVND come from the germline V gene (reference sequence). Deletions cut 4 bases from V and 3 bases from J, with 24 bases between. This CDR3 is built from 18 residues. General study results and limits: Across the ex vivo response, the dominant clonotypes were HLA-C-restricted CMV-specific TCR beta clonotypes.

This clonotype originated in a human donor in good health (CMV status not recorded). Some clones in this sample may be carry-over from other donors' samples. The specimen was cultured PBMCs, collected from culture after CMV antigen stimulation. The V gene is TRBV19, the J gene TRBJ1-2; D is perhaps TRBD1 (6 bases). This CDR3 reads CASSTEQGQEAYDYGYTF. In nucleotides, the CDR3 is TGTGCCAGTAGTACCGAACAGGGCCAGGAGGCGTACGACTATGGCTACACCTTC.